Below, 25 T cell receptor beta chains from the same sample are listed, as sequenced in a study of shared clonotypes between healthy human individuals. Produced via immunoSEQ multiplex PCR; TCRdb's table is partial and in-frame only. The sample lists about 1,900,000 clones, roughly 94% seen once, with less than 1.5% in the top ten. Terminally differentiated effector memory CD45RA+ cells were excluded by CCR7 positive selection of CD45RO-negative cells. The specimen sequenced was naive CD8+ T cells sorted from blood. The origin of the receptors is a man between 18 and 35 years old in good health.

V and J are TRBV19 and TRBJ1-2; D is undetermined. There are 13 residues in the CDR3. Between the trimmed V and J ends, which lost 8 bases and 3 bases, there was a span of 13 bases. Germline assignment: CDR1 LNHDA and CDR2 SQIVND (reference sequence). CDR3 bases: TGTGCCAGTCAGTCTGGGTTGGACTATGGCTACACCTTC. Translated, it gives CASQSGLDYGYTF.

The chain has TRBV5-1 and TRBJ2-5; TRBD1 is a possible D gene (6 bases). This CDR3 spans 16 amino acids. V shed 5 bases and J shed 2 bases, with 19 bases lying between them. The V gene's germline CDR1 is SGHRS and CDR2 YFSETQ. The CDR3 here is CASRDSPDSRQETQYF. CDR3 sequence (DNA): TGCGCCAGCAGGGATTCCCCGGACAGCCGTCAAGAGACCCAGTACTTC. Full variable domain (remainder filled in from reference TRBV5-1 and TRBJ2-5): KAGVTQTPRYLIKTRGQQVTLSCSPISGHRSVSWYQQTPGQGLQFLFEYFSETQRNKGNFPGRFSGRQFSNSRSEMNVSTLELGDSALYLCASRDSPDSRQETQYFGPGTRLLVL.

A remark on this clone: The junction departs from the called germline gene at one end, perhaps through a read error. The rearrangement joins TRBV27 to TRBJ2-1; the D is unclear. In germline, CDR1 is MNHEY, CDR2 SMNVEV (reference sequence). The CDR3 is 15 amino acids. The chain's CDR3 is CASSFVSPSSNEQFF. The CDR3, as DNA: TGTGCCAGCAGTTTTGTTAGCCCTTCCTCCAATGAGCAGTTCTTC.

The chain joins TRBV11-2 to TRBJ1-1, with no clear D. Trimming took 5 bases from V and 4 from J, leaving 17 bases between them. The CDR3 loop spans 15 amino acids. CDR1 and CDR2 from the germline V gene are SGHAT and FQNNGV. This CDR3 reads CASSPPVGRGTEAFF. CDR3 in DNA: TGTGCCAGCAGCCCACCTGTGGGCCGGGGCACTGAAGCTTTCTTT.

As for this clone: The sample carries other DNA sequences with the same CDR3. The chain employs TRBV9 and TRBJ1-2; tentative D call: TRBD1 (5 bases). Looked up from germline, CDR1 is SGDLS and CDR2 is YYNGEE. The germline V and J ends were trimmed by 2 bases and 4 bases, with 9 bases remaining between them. The length of the CDR3 is 13 residues. Here the CDR3 reads CASSVQGGYGYTF. As DNA, the CDR3 is TGTGCCAGCAGCGTTCAGGGAGGCTATGGCTACACCTTC.

The V gene is TRBV30, the J gene TRBJ2-7; D uncertain. Per germline, CDR1 GTSNPN and CDR2 SVGIG (reference sequence). Trimming cost V 4 bases and J 6 bases, with 13 bases left between them. CDR3 length: 12 amino acids. The CDR3 DNA sequence: TGTGCCTGGACTGTAATTGGCGGCGAGCAGTACTTC. This translates into CAWTVIGGEQYF.

As DNA, the CDR3 is TGTGCCAGCAGCGAGATGCAGGGGAACACTGAAGCTTTCTTT. It codes for CASSEMQGNTEAFF. The J gene is TRBJ1-1, the V gene TRBV9; perhaps TRBD1 as D (5 bases). CDR3 length: 14 amino acids. Deletions cut 3 bases from V and 1 base from J, with 10 bases between. Germline V gives CDR1 SGDLS, CDR2 YYNGEE.

This sequence joins TRBV4-1 and TRBJ2-3, with 10 bases matching TRBD2. Germline V lookup: CDR1 MGHRA, CDR2 YSYEKL. This CDR3 is built from 15 residues. With 5 bases clipped from V and 0 bases from J, the junction kept 2 bases outside the gene matches. The CDR3 DNA follows: TGCGCCAGCAGCACTAGCGGGGTTAGCACAGATACGCAGTATTTT. Amino acids: CASSTSGVSTDTQYF.

This clone was seen a single time. This sequence joins TRBV7-9 and TRBJ2-7, with a weak D call TRBD1 (5 bases). The CDR3 covers 17 residues. Germline CDR1 and CDR2: SEHNR and FQNEAQ (reference sequence). V lost 2 bases, J lost 5 bases, and 22 bases lay in between. The DNA for the CDR3 is TGTGCCAGCAGCTTAATCTCCGGTCCCCAGGGTTCAGACGAGCAGTACTTC. Translated: CASSLISGPQGSDEQYF.

The genes are TRBV19 and TRBJ2-7; 7 bases agree with TRBD2. This CDR3 comprises 15 residues. Trimming removed 3 bases from V and 2 bases from J; junction bases left unmatched: 7. Germline assignment: CDR1 LNHDA and CDR2 SQIVND (reference sequence). The CDR3 nucleotides are TGTGCCAGTAGTATGGATCGGCGGGAGACCTACGAGCAGTACTTC. As protein: CASSMDRRETYEQYF.

Here the CDR3 DNA reads TGCGCCAGCAGCCAAGAGTCGACTAGCGGGAGGCTTAATGAGCAGTTCTTC. It yields the protein CASSQESTSGRLNEQFF. The rearrangement links TRBV4-3 to TRBJ2-1, with 13 bases identical to TRBD2. The CDR3 totals 17 residues. The trim removed 0 bases at V and 7 bases at J, leaving 6 bases unmatched. Per germline, CDR1 LGHNA and CDR2 YSLEER.

The table lists this clone with a count of one. This chain links TRBV6-1 with TRBJ1-2; D is perhaps TRBD1 (6 bases). CDR3 length equals 19 residues. The V end lost 2 bases, the J end lost 4 bases, and 26 bases lay between the germline ends. Germline CDR1 and CDR2: MNHNS and SASEGT. CDR3 DNA: TGTGCCAGCAGTGAATCGACCGGGACACTAACAGACCTTTTCTATGGCTACACCTTC. It specifies CASSESTGTLTDLFYGYTF.

The genes are TRBV11-2 and TRBJ2-5; 9 bases align to TRBD1. The germline CDR1 and CDR2 sequences are SGHAT and FQNNGV. The CDR3 has 15 amino acids. J lost 3 bases, V lost 1 base, and 3 bases had no gene match. CDR3 in amino acids: CASSLGRTGEETQYF. The CDR3 DNA follows: TGTGCCAGCAGCTTAGGTAGGACAGGGGAAGAGACCCAGTACTTC. The whole variable domain, remainder taken from reference TRBV11-2 and TRBJ2-5, is EAGVAQSPRYKIIEKRQSVAFWCNPISGHATLYWYQQILGQGPKLLIQFQNNGVVDDSQLPKDRFSAERLKGVDSTLKIQPAKLEDSAVYLCASSLGRTGEETQYFGPGTRLLVL.

V gene TRBV7-9 combines with J gene TRBJ2-7; D could derive from TRBD1 or TRBD2 (5 bases each). The germline gives CDR1 SEHNR, CDR2 FQNEAQ (reference sequence). There are 12 residues in the CDR3. Trimming shortened V by 8 bases and J by 2 bases, and 10 bases separated the two germline ends. CDR3 DNA sequence: TGTGCCAGCCGGGACGGGCCCTACGAGCAGTACTTC. This codes for CASRDGPYEQYF.

This clone was counted once. J is TRBJ2-3 and V is TRBV10-2; 10 bases line up with TRBD2. The CDR3 loop spans 14 amino acids. Trimming removed 11 bases from V and 3 bases from J; junction bases left unmatched: 8. CDR1 and CDR2 from the germline V gene are WSHSY and SAAADI. CDR3: CASASGGGTDTQYF. CDR3 sequence (DNA): TGCGCCTCAGCAAGCGGGGGGGGGACAGATACGCAGTATTTT.

This clone was counted once. V gene TRBV7-2 combines with J gene TRBJ2-2; D is uncertain. CDR3 length: 13 residues. Trimming cost V 7 bases and J 5 bases, with 11 bases left between them. Germline loops: CDR1 SGHTA, CDR2 FQGNSA. The DNA of the CDR3 is TGTGCCAGCATCTCCGATGATACCGGGGAGCTGTTTTTT. Residues: CASISDDTGELFF.

The CDR3 spells CASSEFGTGGVGISGAQHF. CDR3 sequence (DNA): TGTGCCAGCAGTGAATTTGGGACAGGGGGCGTTGGTATATCAGGGGCCCAGCATTTT. The chain couples TRBV6-1 to TRBJ1-5; 12 bases agree with TRBD1. V lost 2 bases to trimming and J lost 11 bases; unmatched junction nucleotides: 19. Germline CDR1 is MNHNS and CDR2 is SASEGT. The CDR3 has 19 residues.

The rearrangement links TRBV7-9 to TRBJ1-4, with D tentatively TRBD1 (5 bases). V gave up 3 bases and J gave up 0 bases, with 14 bases separating them. This CDR3 contains 17 residues. Per germline, CDR1 SEHNR and CDR2 FQNEAQ (reference sequence). CDR3 sequence (DNA): TGTGCCAGCAGCTTTGTCGGGACCCGAGCAACTAATGAAAAACTGTTTTTT. As protein: CASSFVGTRATNEKLFF. Complete variable domain (other parts from reference TRBV7-9 and TRBJ1-4): DTGVSQNPRHKITKRGQNVTFRCDPISEHNRLYWYRQTLGQGPEFLTYFQNEAQLEKSRLLSDRFSAERPKGSFSTLEIQRTEQGDSAMYLCASSFVGTRATNEKLFFGSGTQLSVL.

This clone was seen a single time. This sequence joins TRBV15 and TRBJ1-2, with D tentatively TRBD1 (6 bases). The CDR3 spans 20 residues. CDR1 and CDR2 from the germline V gene are LNHNV and YYDKDF (reference sequence). The V and J ends lost 1 base and 6 bases respectively, with 30 bases between them. Here the CDR3 DNA reads TGTGCCACCAGCAGAGTGGGAATCCTAGACAGGACAAATACCTATGATGGCTACACCTTC. Its translation is CATSRVGILDRTNTYDGYTF.

V usage is TRBV10-1 and J usage is TRBJ2-6; no clear D. The CDR3 totals 14 residues. Germline V gene data show CDR1 as WNHNN and CDR2 as SYGVQD (reference sequence). Trimming removed 4 bases from V and 6 bases from J, with 10 bases in between. The CDR3 reads CASSGSVEANVLTF. The CDR3, as DNA: TGCGCCAGCAGTGGCAGTGTTGAGGCCAACGTCCTGACTTTC.

This clone was seen more than once but under ten times. This chain links TRBV7-9 with TRBJ1-6; D is ambiguous. The V gene's germline CDR1 is SEHNR and CDR2 FQNEAQ (reference sequence). The CDR3 totals 12 residues. Trimming stripped 4 bases from V and 10 bases from J, with 8 bases between. CDR3 sequence reads: CASSSWTSPLHF. The CDR3 region has the DNA TGTGCCAGCAGCTCCTGGACCTCACCCCTCCACTTT.

This rearrangement joins TRBV5-6 to TRBJ2-7, with D maybe TRBD2 (6 bases). Germline V gene sequence: CDR1 SGHDT, CDR2 YYEEEE. The CDR3 has 14 amino acids. Deletions cut 0 bases from V and 0 bases from J, with 7 bases between. DNA of the CDR3: TGTGCCAGCAGCTTGGGACTAGTCTCCTACGAGCAGTACTTC. Translation gives CASSLGLVSYEQYF.

V gene TRBV28 combines with J gene TRBJ2-7; D possibly uses TRBD1 or TRBD2 (6 bases each). The V gene's germline CDR1 is MDHEN and CDR2 SYDVKM. Trimming took 6 bases from V and 3 from J, leaving 15 bases between them. The CDR3 consists of 14 residues. The CDR3 DNA sequence: TGTGCCAGCAGCCCACGAGGGGGGATCTACGAGCAGTACTTC. Amino acid sequence: CASSPRGGIYEQYF. The variable domain in full, completed from reference TRBV28 and TRBJ2-7, reads DVKVTQSSRYLVKRTGEKVFLECVQDMDHENMFWYRQDPGLGLRLIYFSYDVKMKEKGDIPEGYSVSREKKERFSLILESASTNQTSMYLCASSPRGGIYEQYFGPGTRLTVT.

This clone came up once. The chain links TRBV19 to TRBJ1-1; D ambiguous. With 7 bases removed from V and 10 bases from J, the gap between germline ends came to 13 bases. Germline values: CDR1 LNHDA, CDR2 SQIVND (reference sequence). CDR3 size: 11 residues. For the CDR3, the DNA is TGTGCCAGTAATAACGGAATGGGAGCTTTCTTT. It yields the protein CASNNGMGAFF.

The chain couples TRBV28 to TRBJ2-7; D might be TRBD1 (5 bases). V was pared by 5 bases and J by 0 bases, with 14 bases between. Germline V gives CDR1 MDHEN, CDR2 SYDVKM. The CDR3 has 15 amino acids. The CDR3 bases are TGTGCCAGCAGTCCATTACAGGTTAGCTCCTACGAGCAGTACTTC. Protein product: CASSPLQVSSYEQYF.